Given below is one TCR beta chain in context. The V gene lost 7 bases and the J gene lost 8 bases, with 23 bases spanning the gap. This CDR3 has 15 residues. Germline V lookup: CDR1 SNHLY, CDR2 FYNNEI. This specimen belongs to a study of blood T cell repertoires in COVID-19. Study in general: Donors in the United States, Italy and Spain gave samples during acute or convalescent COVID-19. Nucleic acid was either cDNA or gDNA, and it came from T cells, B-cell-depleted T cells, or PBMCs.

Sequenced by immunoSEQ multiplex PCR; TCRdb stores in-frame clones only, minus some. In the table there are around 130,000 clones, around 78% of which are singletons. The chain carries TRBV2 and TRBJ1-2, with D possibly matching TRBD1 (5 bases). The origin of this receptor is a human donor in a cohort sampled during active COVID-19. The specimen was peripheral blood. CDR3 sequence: CASKMRQQLTIGYTF. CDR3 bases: TGTGCCAGCAAAATGAGACAGCAATTAACTATCGGCTACACCTTC.